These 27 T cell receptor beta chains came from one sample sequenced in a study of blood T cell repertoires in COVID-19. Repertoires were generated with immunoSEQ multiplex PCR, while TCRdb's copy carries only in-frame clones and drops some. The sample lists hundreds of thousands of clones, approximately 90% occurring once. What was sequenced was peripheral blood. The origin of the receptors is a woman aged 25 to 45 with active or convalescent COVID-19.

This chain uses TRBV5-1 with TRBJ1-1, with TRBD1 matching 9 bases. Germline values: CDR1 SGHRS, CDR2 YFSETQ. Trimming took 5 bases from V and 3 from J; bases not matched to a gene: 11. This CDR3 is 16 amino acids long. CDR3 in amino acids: CASSSYPGQGDTEAFF. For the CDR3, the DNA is TGCGCCAGCAGTAGCTACCCGGGACAGGGAGACACTGAAGCTTTCTTT.

For the CDR3, the DNA is TGTGCCACCAGTGATTTGGGGGGGGAGCGTACTTTCTTT. Translation gives CATSDLGGERTFF. The chain carries TRBV24-1 and TRBJ1-1; perhaps TRBD1 as D (5 bases). The CDR3 is 13 residues long. V was pared by 0 bases and J by 12 bases, with 13 bases between. Germline values: CDR1 KGHDR, CDR2 SFDVKD.

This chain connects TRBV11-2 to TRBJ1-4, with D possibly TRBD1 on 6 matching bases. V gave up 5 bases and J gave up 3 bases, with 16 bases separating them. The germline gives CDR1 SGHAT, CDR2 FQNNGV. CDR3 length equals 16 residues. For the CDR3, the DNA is TGTGCCAGCAGCGGAATCACAGGGCCTGCTAATGAAAAACTGTTTTTT. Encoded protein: CASSGITGPANEKLFF.

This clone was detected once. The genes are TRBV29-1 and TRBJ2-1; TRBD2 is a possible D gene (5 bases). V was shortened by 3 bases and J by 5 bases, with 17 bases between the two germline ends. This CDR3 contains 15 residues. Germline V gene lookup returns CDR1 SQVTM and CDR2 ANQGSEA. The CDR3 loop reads CSVDPPSQRNNEQFF. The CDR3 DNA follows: TGCAGCGTTGACCCTCCCTCGCAGCGGAACAATGAGCAGTTCTTC.

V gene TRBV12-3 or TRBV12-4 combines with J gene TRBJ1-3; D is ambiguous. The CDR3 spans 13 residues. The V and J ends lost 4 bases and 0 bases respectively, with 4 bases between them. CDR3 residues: CASSSSSGNTIYF. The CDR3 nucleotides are TGTGCCAGCAGTTCGAGCTCTGGAAACACCATATATTTT.

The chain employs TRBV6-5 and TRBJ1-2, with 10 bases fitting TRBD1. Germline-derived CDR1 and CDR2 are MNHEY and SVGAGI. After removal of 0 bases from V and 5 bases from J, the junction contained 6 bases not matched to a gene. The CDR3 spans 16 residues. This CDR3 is CASSYSRDRGTYGYTF. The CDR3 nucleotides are TGTGCCAGCAGTTACTCGAGGGACAGGGGTACTTATGGCTACACCTTC.

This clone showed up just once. The CDR3 region has the DNA TGTGCCAGCAGCCCACAGGGGGCAGATGAGCAGTTCTTC. Translation: CASSPQGADEQFF. The chain employs TRBV12-3 or TRBV12-4 and TRBJ2-1; 9 nucleotides line up with TRBD1. After removal of 6 bases from V and 8 bases from J, the junction contained 5 bases not matched to a gene. This CDR3 has 13 residues.

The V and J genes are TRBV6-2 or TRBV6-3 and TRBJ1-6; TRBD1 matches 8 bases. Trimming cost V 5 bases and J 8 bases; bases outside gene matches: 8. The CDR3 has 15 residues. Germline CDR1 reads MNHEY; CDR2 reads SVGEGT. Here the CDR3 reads CASSTGQGPHSPLHF. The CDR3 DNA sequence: TGTGCCAGCAGTACCGGACAGGGTCCACATTCACCCCTCCACTTT.

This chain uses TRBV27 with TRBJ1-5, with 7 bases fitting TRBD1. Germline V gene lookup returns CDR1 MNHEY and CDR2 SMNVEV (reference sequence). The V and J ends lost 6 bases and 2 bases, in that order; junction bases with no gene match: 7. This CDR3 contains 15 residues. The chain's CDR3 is CASSLTGMGNQPQHF. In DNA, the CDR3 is TGTGCCAGCAGCCTGACAGGGATGGGCAATCAGCCCCAGCATTTT.

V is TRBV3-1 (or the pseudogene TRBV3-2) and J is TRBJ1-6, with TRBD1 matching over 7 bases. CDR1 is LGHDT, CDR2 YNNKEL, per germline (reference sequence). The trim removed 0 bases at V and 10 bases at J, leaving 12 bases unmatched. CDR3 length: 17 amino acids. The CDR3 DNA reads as TGTGCCAGCAGCCAAGAATATTCAGGGGGATTTAGGTCACCCCTCCACTTT. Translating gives CASSQEYSGGFRSPLHF.

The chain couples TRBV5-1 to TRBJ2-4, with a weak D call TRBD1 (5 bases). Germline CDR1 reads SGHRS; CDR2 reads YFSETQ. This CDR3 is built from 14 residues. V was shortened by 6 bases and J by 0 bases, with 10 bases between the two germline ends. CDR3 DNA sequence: TGCGCCAGCAAAGGGGAACTAGCCAAAAACATTCAGTACTTC. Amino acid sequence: CASKGELAKNIQYF.

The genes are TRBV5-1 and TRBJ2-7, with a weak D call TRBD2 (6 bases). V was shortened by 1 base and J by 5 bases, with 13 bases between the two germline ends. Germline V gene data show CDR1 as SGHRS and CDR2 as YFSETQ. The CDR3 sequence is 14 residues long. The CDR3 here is CASSLNIPGDEQYF. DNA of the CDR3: TGCGCCAGCAGCTTGAATATTCCGGGAGACGAGCAGTACTTC.

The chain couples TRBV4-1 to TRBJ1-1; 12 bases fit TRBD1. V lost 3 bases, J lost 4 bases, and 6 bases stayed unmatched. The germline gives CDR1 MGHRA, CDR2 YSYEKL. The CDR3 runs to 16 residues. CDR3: CASSQGTGGGVTEAFF. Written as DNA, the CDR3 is TGCGCCAGCAGCCAGGGGACAGGGGGCGGGGTCACTGAAGCTTTCTTT.

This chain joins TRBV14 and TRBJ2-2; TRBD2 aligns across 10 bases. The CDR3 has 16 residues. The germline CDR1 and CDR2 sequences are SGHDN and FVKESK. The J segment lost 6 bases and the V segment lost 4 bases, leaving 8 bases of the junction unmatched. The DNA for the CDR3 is TGTGCCAGCAGCCTACTAGCGGGAAGAGGTTCCGGGGAGCTGTTTTTT. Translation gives CASSLLAGRGSGELFF.

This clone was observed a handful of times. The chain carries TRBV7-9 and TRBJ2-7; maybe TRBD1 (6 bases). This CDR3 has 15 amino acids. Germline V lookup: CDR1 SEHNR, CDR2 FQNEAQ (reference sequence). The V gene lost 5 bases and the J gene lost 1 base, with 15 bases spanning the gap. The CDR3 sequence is CASSPGTLLSYEQYF. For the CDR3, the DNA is TGTGCCAGCAGCCCCGGGACATTACTTTCCTACGAGCAGTACTTC.

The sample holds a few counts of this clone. CDR3 bases: TGTGCCAGTAGCCTACAACAGGGACAGGCGAACTTCTATGGCTACACCTTC. As protein: CASSLQQGQANFYGYTF. The chain is built from TRBV19 and TRBJ1-2, with TRBD1 matching over 8 bases. CDR1 and CDR2 from the germline V gene are LNHDA and SQIVND (reference sequence). This CDR3 is built from 17 residues. V gave up 6 bases and J gave up 4 bases; unmatched junction bases: 16.

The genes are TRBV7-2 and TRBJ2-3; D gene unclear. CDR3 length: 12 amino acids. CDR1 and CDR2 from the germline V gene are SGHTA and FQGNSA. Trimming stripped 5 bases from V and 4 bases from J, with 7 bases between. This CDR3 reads CASSPIADTQYF. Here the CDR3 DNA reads TGTGCCAGCAGCCCCATAGCAGATACGCAGTATTTT.

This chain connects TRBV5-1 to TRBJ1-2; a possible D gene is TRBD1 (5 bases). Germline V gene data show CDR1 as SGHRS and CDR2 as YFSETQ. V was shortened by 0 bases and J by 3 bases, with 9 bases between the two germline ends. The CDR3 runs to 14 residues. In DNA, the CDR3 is TGCGCCAGCAGCTTGGTACCGGGGGACTATGGCTACACCTTC. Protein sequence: CASSLVPGDYGYTF. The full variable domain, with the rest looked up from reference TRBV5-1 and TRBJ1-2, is KAGVTQTPRYLIKTRGQQVTLSCSPISGHRSVSWYQQTPGQGLQFLFEYFSETQRNKGNFPGRFSGRQFSNSRSEMNVSTLELGDSALYLCASSLVPGDYGYTFGSGTRLTVV.

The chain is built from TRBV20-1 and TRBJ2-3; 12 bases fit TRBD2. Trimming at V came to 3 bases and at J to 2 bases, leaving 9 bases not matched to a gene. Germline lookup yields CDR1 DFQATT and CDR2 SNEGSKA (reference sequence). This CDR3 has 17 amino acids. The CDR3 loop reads CSASPLAGGPATDTQYF. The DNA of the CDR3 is TGCAGTGCTAGTCCCCTAGCGGGAGGGCCGGCCACAGATACGCAGTATTTT.

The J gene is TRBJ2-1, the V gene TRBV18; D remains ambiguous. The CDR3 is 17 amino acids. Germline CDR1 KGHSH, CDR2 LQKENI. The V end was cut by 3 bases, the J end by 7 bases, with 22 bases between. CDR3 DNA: TGTGCCAGCTCACCCCCCCTTCAGGCCGTTATTACTAATGAGCAGTTCTTC. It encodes CASSPPLQAVITNEQFF.

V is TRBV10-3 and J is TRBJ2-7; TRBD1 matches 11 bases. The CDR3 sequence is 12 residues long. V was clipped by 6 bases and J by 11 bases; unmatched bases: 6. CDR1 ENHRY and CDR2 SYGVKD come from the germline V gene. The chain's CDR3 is CAIRDRGQVEYF. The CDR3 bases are TGTGCCATCAGGGACAGGGGGCAGGTCGAGTACTTC.

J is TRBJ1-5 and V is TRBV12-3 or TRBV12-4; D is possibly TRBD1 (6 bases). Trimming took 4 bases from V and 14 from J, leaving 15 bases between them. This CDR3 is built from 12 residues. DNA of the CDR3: TGTGCCAGCAGTTGGGGGGGCCAGCGAGAGCATTTT. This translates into CASSWGGQREHF.

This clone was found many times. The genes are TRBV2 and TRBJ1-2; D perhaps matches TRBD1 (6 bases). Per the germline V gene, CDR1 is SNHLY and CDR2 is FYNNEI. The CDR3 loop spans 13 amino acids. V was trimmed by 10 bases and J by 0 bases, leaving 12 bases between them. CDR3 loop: CATRQETNYGYTF. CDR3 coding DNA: TGTGCCACCCGACAGGAGACTAACTATGGCTACACCTTC.

The CDR3 DNA reads as TGTGCCAGCAGCGTAGGATCGGGGGGAGGCTACGAGCAGTACTTC. Its translation is CASSVGSGGGYEQYF. V usage is TRBV9 and J usage is TRBJ2-7; 7 bases map to TRBD2. Germline values: CDR1 SGDLS, CDR2 YYNGEE. The CDR3 is made up of 15 amino acids. The V and J ends lost 0 bases and 3 bases, in that order; junction bases with no gene match: 6.

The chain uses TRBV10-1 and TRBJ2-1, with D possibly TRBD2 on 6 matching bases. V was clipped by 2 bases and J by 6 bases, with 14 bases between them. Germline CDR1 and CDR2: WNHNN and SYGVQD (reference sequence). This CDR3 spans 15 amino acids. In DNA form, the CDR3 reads TGCGCCAGCAGTGAGGTCGGTAGCGGACTCAATGAGCAGTTCTTC. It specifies CASSEVGSGLNEQFF.

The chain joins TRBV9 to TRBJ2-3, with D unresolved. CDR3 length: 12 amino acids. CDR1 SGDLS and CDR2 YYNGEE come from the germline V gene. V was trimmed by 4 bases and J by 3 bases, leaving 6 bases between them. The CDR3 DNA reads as TGTGCCAGCAGCTCCGGGACAGATACGCAGTATTTT. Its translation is CASSSGTDTQYF.

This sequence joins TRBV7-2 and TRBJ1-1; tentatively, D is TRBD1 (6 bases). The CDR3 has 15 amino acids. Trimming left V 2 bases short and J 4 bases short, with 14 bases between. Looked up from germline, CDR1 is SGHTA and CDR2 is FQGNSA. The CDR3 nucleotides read TGTGCCAGCAGCTTAACCGCCAGGGGAGTCACTGAAGCTTTCTTT. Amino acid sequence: CASSLTARGVTEAFF.